This T cell receptor beta chain derives from a study of shared clonotypes between healthy human individuals. On this clone itself: Other nucleotide sequences in the sample specify the same CDR3.

Measured with immunoSEQ multiplex PCR; TCRdb has only the in-frame clones, and not every one. Of about 2.4 million clones listed, roughly nine tenths were seen once; the top ten hold 0.13% to 0.15%. Germline V gene data show CDR1 as SNHLY and CDR2 as FYNNEI. The CDR3 has 12 amino acids. V was cut by 2 bases and J by 5 bases, with 6 bases left in between. Sequencing was carried out using naive CD4+ T cells sorted from blood. Specified subset: CD45RA+ positively selected. V is TRBV2 and J is TRBJ2-5; D uncertain. The receptor comes from a man aged 18-30 years in good health. As DNA, the CDR3 is TGTGCCAGCAGTGAATCCGGGGAGACCCAGTACTTC. As protein: CASSESGETQYF. The complete variable domain, with remaining parts taken from reference TRBV2 and TRBJ2-5, reads EPEVTQTPSHQVTQMGQEVILRCVPISNHLYFYWYRQILGQKVEFLVSFYNNEISEKSEIFDDQFSVERPDGSNFTLKIRSTKLEDSAMYFCASSESGETQYFGPGTRLLVL.